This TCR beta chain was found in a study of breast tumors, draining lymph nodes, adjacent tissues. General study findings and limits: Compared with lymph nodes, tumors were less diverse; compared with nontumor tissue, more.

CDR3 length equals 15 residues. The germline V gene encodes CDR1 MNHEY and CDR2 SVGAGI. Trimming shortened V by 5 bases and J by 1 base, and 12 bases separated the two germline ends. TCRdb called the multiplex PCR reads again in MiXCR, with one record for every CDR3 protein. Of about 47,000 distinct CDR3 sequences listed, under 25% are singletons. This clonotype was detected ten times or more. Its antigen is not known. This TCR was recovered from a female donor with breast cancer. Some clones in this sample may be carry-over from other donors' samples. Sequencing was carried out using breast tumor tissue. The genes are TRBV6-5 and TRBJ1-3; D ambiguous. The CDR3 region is CASSSSQASGNTIYF. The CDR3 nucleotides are TGTGCCAGCAGTAGCTCTCAGGCGTCTGGAAACACCATATATTTT.